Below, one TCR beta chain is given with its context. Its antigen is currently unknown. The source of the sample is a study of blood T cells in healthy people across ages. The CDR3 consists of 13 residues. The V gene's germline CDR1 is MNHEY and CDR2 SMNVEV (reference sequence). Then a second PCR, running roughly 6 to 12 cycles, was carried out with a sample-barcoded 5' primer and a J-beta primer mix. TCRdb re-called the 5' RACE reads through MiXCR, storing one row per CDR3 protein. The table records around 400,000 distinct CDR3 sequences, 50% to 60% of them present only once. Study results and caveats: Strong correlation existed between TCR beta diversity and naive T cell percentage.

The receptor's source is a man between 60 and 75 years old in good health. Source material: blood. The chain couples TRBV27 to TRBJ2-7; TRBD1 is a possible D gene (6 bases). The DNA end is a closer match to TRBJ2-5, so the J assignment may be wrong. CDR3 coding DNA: TGTGCCAGCAGTTGGGGGCAGGAAGAGACCCAGTACTTC. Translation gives CASSWGQEETQYF.